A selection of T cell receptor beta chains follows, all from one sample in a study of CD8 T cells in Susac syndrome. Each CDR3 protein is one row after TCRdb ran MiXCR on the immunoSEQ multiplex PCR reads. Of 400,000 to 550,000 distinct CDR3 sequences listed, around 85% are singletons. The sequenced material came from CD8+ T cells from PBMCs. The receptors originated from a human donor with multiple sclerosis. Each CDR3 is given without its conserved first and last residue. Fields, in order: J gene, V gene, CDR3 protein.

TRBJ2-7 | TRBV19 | ASSIEDDSYEQY
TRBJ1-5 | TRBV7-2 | ASSALRDHNQPQH
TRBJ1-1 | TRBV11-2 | ASSLTADRLNTEAF
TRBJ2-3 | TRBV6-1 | ASSERLAGGADTQY
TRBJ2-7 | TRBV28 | ASSSIAGDYEQY
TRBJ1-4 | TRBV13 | ASSLALGQGNEKLF
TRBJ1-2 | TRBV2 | ASSGSKDRGDHGYT
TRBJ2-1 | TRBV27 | ASSSSRGEQF
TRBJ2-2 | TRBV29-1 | SVLKPNAGELF
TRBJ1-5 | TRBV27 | ASSPLFDSNQPQH
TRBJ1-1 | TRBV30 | AWSGGASTEAF
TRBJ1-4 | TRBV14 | ASSPGRWNEKLF
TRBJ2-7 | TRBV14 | ASSQGYNSYEQY
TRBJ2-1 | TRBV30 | AWSGGTDNLYNEQF
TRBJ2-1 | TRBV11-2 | ASSSEVRRSYNEQF
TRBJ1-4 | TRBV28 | ATDQGTVNEKLF
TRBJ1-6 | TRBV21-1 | ASSKPGYNSPLH
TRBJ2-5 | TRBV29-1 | SVDSGEETQY
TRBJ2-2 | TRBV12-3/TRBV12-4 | ASSWSNTGELF
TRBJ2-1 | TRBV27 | ASSPSFYNEQF
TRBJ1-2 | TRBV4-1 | ASSQELAGANYGYT
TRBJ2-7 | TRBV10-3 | AIGQPSYEQY
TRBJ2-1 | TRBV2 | ASSDKFYEQF
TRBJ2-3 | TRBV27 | ASSLLEGVTQY
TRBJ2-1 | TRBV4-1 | ASSPQTFNEQF
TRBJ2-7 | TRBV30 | AWSAGTGAYEQY
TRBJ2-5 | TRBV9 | ASSVESGGSETQY
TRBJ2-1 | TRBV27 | ASSSFNRGEQF
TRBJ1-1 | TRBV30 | AWSPGTRGIEAF
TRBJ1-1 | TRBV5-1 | ASSPQVPNTEAF
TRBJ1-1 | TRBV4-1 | ASSHVTGPNTEAF
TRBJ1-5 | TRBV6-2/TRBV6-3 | ASSDSRDSYSNQPQH
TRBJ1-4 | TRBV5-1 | ASSPEVNEKLF
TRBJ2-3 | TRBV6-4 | ASQASEADTQY
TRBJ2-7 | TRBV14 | ASSPTNPDSALYEQY
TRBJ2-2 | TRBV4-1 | ASSQVGQGANTGELF
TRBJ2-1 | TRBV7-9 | ASSWGTGSSYNEQF
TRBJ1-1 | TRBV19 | ASSIETGTMNTEAF
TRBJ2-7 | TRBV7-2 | ASSVTGSFGLYEQY
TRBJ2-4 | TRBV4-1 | ASSQGRLQAKNIQY
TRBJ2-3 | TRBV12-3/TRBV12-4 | ASSLRRGATDTQY
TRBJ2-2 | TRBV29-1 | SARDSFTGELF
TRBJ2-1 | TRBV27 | ASSPPRDRGYNEQF
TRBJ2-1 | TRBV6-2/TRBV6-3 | ASSYRPLDYNEQF
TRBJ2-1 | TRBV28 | ASSLSRGASYNEQF
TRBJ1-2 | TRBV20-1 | SARETGARGYT
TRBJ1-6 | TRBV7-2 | ASSLEFPGGSPLH
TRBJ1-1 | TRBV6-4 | ASSGGGSTEAF
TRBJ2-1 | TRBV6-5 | ASSADLNSYNEQF
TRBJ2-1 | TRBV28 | ASIPQREGHNEQF
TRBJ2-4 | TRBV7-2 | ASSDPLAGDLENIQY